A single sample is the source of the 23 T cell receptor beta chains below, sequenced in a study of beta chain features in type 1 diabetes. cDNA synthesis used the whole RNA isolate, giving expressed TCRB sequences. Some clones are missing from TCRdb's copy, which holds only in-frame ones; the method was immunoSEQ multiplex PCR. The data hold approximately 150,000 clones, with about 9.1% observed a single time. Sequencing was performed on central memory CD4+ T cells from blood. These receptors all stem from a woman under 30 in good health.

The sample holds a few counts of this clone. The chain recombines TRBV6-5 with TRBJ2-2; D is possibly TRBD1 (5 bases). The V end lost 6 bases, the J end lost 1 base, and 9 bases lay between the germline ends. CDR3 length: 14 residues. Germline loops: CDR1 MNHEY, CDR2 SVGAGI. The DNA for the CDR3 is TGTGCCAGCAGAAGACAGAGGAACACCGGGGAGCTGTTTTTT. Translated: CASRRQRNTGELFF.

The chain couples TRBV5-4 to TRBJ1-6; possibly TRBD1 for D (6 bases). The CDR3 is 19 amino acids. Trimming took off 4 bases at V and 8 bases at J, with 28 bases between the two ends. The germline gives CDR1 SGHNT, CDR2 YYREEE (reference sequence). This CDR3 is CASSRTVGTGTLGYSPLHF. CDR3 DNA sequence: TGTGCCAGCAGCCGGACCGTGGGAACAGGGACGCTGGGTTATTCACCCCTCCACTTT.

This clone showed up just a few times. V is TRBV5-1 and J is TRBJ1-2; no firm D call. This CDR3 region has 15 residues. Germline CDR1 is SGHRS and CDR2 is YFSETQ. V shed 0 bases and J shed 4 bases, with 13 bases lying between them. Written as DNA, the CDR3 is TGCGCCAGCAGCTTGGCCCTGGGAGCCACCTATGGCTACACCTTC. It specifies CASSLALGATYGYTF.

This clone came up a few times. This chain connects TRBV14 to TRBJ1-3; D might be TRBD1 (5 bases). V shed 1 base and J shed 2 bases, with 6 bases lying between them. Per germline, CDR1 SGHDN and CDR2 FVKESK. The CDR3 extends over 14 amino acids. CDR3 amino acids: CASSQAGTGNTIYF. CDR3 DNA: TGTGCCAGCAGCCAAGCAGGGACTGGAAACACCATATATTTT.

The genes are TRBV6-6 and TRBJ1-1, with D unresolved. The length of the CDR3 is 14 residues. Trimming left V 7 bases short and J 4 bases short, with 16 bases between. Germline CDR1 reads MNHNY; CDR2 reads SVGAGI (reference sequence). This CDR3 is CASTIVSRGTEAFF. The CDR3 DNA reads TGTGCCAGCACTATCGTCTCCCGCGGCACTGAAGCTTTCTTT.

The chain uses TRBV7-3 and TRBJ2-3; tentatively, D is TRBD2 (5 bases). Trimming left V 5 bases short and J 2 bases short, with 14 bases between. From germline, CDR1 is SGHTA and CDR2 FQGTGA. This CDR3 is 15 amino acids long. CDR3 sequence reads: CASSPRGTATDTQYF. CDR3 bases: TGTGCCAGCAGCCCCCGGGGAACTGCCACAGATACGCAGTATTTT.

The table lists this clone with many counts. CDR3 protein: CASSWDFSTDTQYF. CDR3 DNA sequence: TGTGCCAGCAGCTGGGACTTCAGCACAGATACGCAGTATTTT. V usage is TRBV7-2 and J usage is TRBJ2-3, with D possibly being TRBD2 (6 bases). In germline, CDR1 is SGHTA, CDR2 FQGNSA. CDR3 length: 14 residues. V was pared by 4 bases and J by 0 bases, with 8 bases between.

This clone turned up a few times. This chain joins TRBV6-6 and TRBJ1-5; tentatively, D is TRBD1 (6 bases). Germline V gene lookup returns CDR1 MNHNY and CDR2 SVGAGI (reference sequence). CDR3 length equals 14 residues. V was shortened by 7 bases and J by 6 bases, with 16 bases between the two germline ends. CDR3 in DNA: TGTGCCAGCATTCCGGGGGGGCCAGGTCAGCCCCAGCATTTT. Protein: CASIPGGPGQPQHF.

This clone has more than one count but fewer than ten. The J gene is TRBJ1-2, the V gene TRBV9; 11 nucleotides match TRBD1. CDR3 length: 16 residues. Germline V lookup: CDR1 SGDLS, CDR2 YYNGEE. The V gene end was trimmed by 0 bases and the J gene end by 7 bases; junction bases not matched to a gene: 8. CDR3 sequence (DNA): TGTGCCAGCAGCGTAGCCCGGACAGGGGGCAAGAGTGGCTACACCTTC. As protein: CASSVARTGGKSGYTF.

This clone was counted only a few times. The chain uses TRBV4-2 and TRBJ2-1; D gene unclear. The CDR3 has 13 amino acids. Between the trimmed V and J ends, which lost 0 bases and 6 bases, there was a span of 6 bases. Per the germline V gene, CDR1 is LGHNA and CDR2 is YNFKEQ. The CDR3 bases are TGTGCCAGCAGCCAAGAAGCTCCCAATGAGCAGTTCTTC. Residues: CASSQEAPNEQFF.

This clone was observed a few times. For the CDR3, the DNA is TGCGCCAGCAGCGACACTAGCGGGGGGACCACCGGGGAGCTGTTTTTT. It specifies CASSDTSGGTTGELFF. This chain links TRBV5-1 with TRBJ2-2, with TRBD2 identical over 12 bases. Germline V lookup: CDR1 SGHRS, CDR2 YFSETQ. Germline trimming cut 4 bases from V and 4 bases from J; bases unmatched to any gene: 5. This CDR3 has 16 amino acids.

The CDR3 is CASRSILAGGPGEQYF. As DNA, the CDR3 is TGTGCCAGCAGGTCCATCCTAGCGGGAGGGCCGGGTGAGCAGTACTTC. The chain recombines TRBV27 with TRBJ2-7; 12 nucleotides align to TRBD2. Germline CDR1 and CDR2: MNHEY and SMNVEV (reference sequence). The junction had 13 bases not matched to a gene; V was cut back by 6 bases and J by 7 bases. This CDR3 is 16 amino acids long.

This clone was observed a few times. The genes are TRBV5-4 and TRBJ2-2; 8 bases are a match to TRBD2. The V gene end was trimmed by 3 bases and the J gene end by 5 bases; junction bases not matched to a gene: 9. CDR1 and CDR2 from the germline V gene are SGHNT and YYREEE (reference sequence). The CDR3 has 16 residues. DNA of the CDR3: TGTGCCAGCAGCTCAGCAGGCGGGAGGAGAACCGGGGAGCTGTTTTTT. This gives the protein CASSSAGGRRTGELFF.

This clone appeared a few times. This chain joins TRBV14 and TRBJ2-7; 7 positions match TRBD1. The V gene's germline CDR1 is SGHDN and CDR2 FVKESK. V trimming: 3 bases; J trimming: 2 bases; junction bases outside the gene matches: 7. This CDR3 contains 15 residues. CDR3 bases: TGTGCCAGCAGCCATAACAGGGGATCCACCTACGAGCAGTACTTC. Translating gives CASSHNRGSTYEQYF.

The chain has TRBV6-5 and TRBJ2-1; D remains unclear. This CDR3 spans 14 amino acids. Trimming removed 0 bases from V and 5 bases from J, with 8 bases in between. Germline V lookup: CDR1 MNHEY, CDR2 SVGAGI. Written as DNA, the CDR3 is TGTGCCAGCAGTTACTCTTCTGTTAACAATGAGCAGTTCTTC. Translating gives CASSYSSVNNEQFF.

The chain joins TRBV29-1 to TRBJ1-2, with a possible D match to TRBD1 (5 bases). The CDR3 covers 13 residues. Germline assignment: CDR1 SQVTM and CDR2 ANQGSEA. Trimming shortened V by 1 base and J by 7 bases, and 13 bases separated the two germline ends. The DNA for the CDR3 is TGCAGCGTTGAAGTAAACTCGGGACTTGGCTACACCTTC. Its protein is CSVEVNSGLGYTF.

The genes are TRBV5-6 and TRBJ2-1; no firm D call. Germline V lookup: CDR1 SGHDT, CDR2 YYEEEE. The CDR3 totals 14 residues. Trimming took 1 base from V and 3 from J, leaving 8 bases between them. In DNA, the CDR3 is TGTGCCAGCAGCTTGTGGCTTATCTACAATGAGCAGTTCTTC. Translated, it gives CASSLWLIYNEQFF.

The CDR3 loop is CASRRDGAAEAFF. CDR3 sequence (DNA): TGTGCCAGCAGGCGGGACGGTGCCGCTGAAGCTTTCTTT. This sequence joins TRBV6-5 and TRBJ1-1; possible D gene TRBD1, 5 bases. The CDR3 is 13 residues long. Trimming removed 6 bases at V and 6 bases at J, with 14 bases between. Germline CDR1 reads MNHEY; CDR2 reads SVGAGI.

This clone was counted between two and nine times. The rearrangement uses TRBV29-1 and TRBJ1-2, with a weak D call TRBD1 (6 bases). The germline CDR1 and CDR2 sequences are SQVTM and ANQGSEA. CDR3 length: 12 amino acids. Between the trimmed V and J ends, which lost 4 bases and 2 bases, there was a span of 8 bases. The CDR3, as DNA: TGCAGCGTTGCAAGGGGGAACTATGGCTACACCTTC. Translated: CSVARGNYGYTF.

A few counts support this clone. The CDR3 sequence is CASSLQVWSGANVLTF. The CDR3 DNA reads as TGTGCCAGCAGCTTACAGGTCTGGTCGGGGGCCAACGTCCTGACTTTC. This sequence joins TRBV5-5 and TRBJ2-6; D perhaps matches TRBD1 (5 bases). Per germline, CDR1 SGHKS and CDR2 YYEKEE (reference sequence). Trimming shortened V by 2 bases and J by 4 bases, and 13 bases separated the two germline ends. This CDR3 contains 16 residues.

The chain employs TRBV7-2 and TRBJ1-1; tentative D call: TRBD1 (5 bases). Germline CDR1 reads SGHTA; CDR2 reads FQGNSA. Deletions cut 4 bases from V and 1 base from J, with 13 bases between. This CDR3 region has 15 residues. DNA for the CDR3: TGTGCCAGCAGCTCCCGGGGGGACCAGAACACTGAAGCTTTCTTT. This sequence encodes CASSSRGDQNTEAFF. Full variable domain (remainder filled in from reference TRBV7-2 and TRBJ1-1): GAGVSQSPSNKVTEKGKDVELRCDPISGHTALYWYRQSLGQGLEFLIYFQGNSAPDKSGLPSDRFSAERTGGSVSTLTIQRTQQEDSAVYLCASSSRGDQNTEAFFGQGTRLTVV.

This chain connects TRBV30 to TRBJ2-3, with D hard to call. The germline CDR1 and CDR2 sequences are GTSNPN and SVGIG (reference sequence). The CDR3 covers 12 residues. Between the trimmed V and J ends, which lost 7 bases and 3 bases, there was a span of 11 bases. The CDR3 sequence is CAFHPGTDTQYF. The CDR3 DNA is TGTGCCTTCCACCCAGGTACAGATACGCAGTATTTT.

This clone was picked up a small number of times. The rearrangement links TRBV6-1 to TRBJ2-3, with TRBD2 as a possible D gene (5 bases). Germline lookup yields CDR1 MNHNS and CDR2 SASEGT. Trimming cost V 2 bases and J 6 bases, with 9 bases left between them. The CDR3 extends over 13 amino acids. The CDR3 DNA is TGTGCCAGCAGTGAACGGGGAATCGATACGCAGTATTTT. Translated, it gives CASSERGIDTQYF.